This T cell receptor (beta chain) was retrieved from a study of cytomegalovirus exposure and HLA in healthy donors. PCR was performed using 60 Vbeta and 13 Jbeta primers. Only in-frame clones appear in the TCRdb table, and some are missing; sequencing was by immunoSEQ multiplex PCR. The sample holds 200,000 to 250,000 clones; 83% are singletons and the top ten take 1.1% to 1.5%. Deletions cut 0 bases from V and 3 bases from J, with 9 bases between. The length of the CDR3 is 14 residues. Germline CDR1 and CDR2: SGHDT and YYEEEE. What was sequenced was PBMCs. The chain couples TRBV5-6 to TRBJ1-2, with no clear D. The TCR was taken from a girl between 5 and 17 years old in good health and CMV-seronegative. CDR3 region: CASSLESSYYGYTF. CDR3 bases: TGTGCCAGCAGCTTGGAATCTTCTTACTATGGCTACACCTTC. Full variable domain (rest looked up from reference TRBV5-6 and TRBJ1-2): DAGVTQSPTHLIKTRGQQVTLRCSPKSGHDTVSWYQQALGQGPQFIFQYYEEEERQRGNFPDRFSGHQFPNYSSELNVNALLLGDSALYLCASSLESSYYGYTFGSGTRLTVV.